This T cell receptor (beta chain) emerged from a study of blood T cells in healthy people across ages. A J-beta primer mix and a sample-barcoded 5' primer were used in a second PCR of about 7 to 12 cycles. TCRdb re-analysed the 5' RACE reads in MiXCR, keeping a single row per CDR3 protein. The sample yields hundreds of thousands of distinct CDR3 sequences, 40% to 50% seen once. Per germline, CDR1 DFQATT and CDR2 SNEGSKA (reference sequence). The V and J ends lost 7 bases and 7 bases, in that order; junction bases with no gene match: 1. This CDR3 region has 11 residues. This receptor was obtained from an elderly man in good health. The sequenced sample consisted of blood. V gene TRBV20-1 combines with J gene TRBJ1-1; 12 positions agree with TRBD1. The CDR3 spells CSGDRGHEAFF. CDR3 DNA sequence: TGCAGTGGGGACAGGGGGCATGAAGCTTTCTTT.